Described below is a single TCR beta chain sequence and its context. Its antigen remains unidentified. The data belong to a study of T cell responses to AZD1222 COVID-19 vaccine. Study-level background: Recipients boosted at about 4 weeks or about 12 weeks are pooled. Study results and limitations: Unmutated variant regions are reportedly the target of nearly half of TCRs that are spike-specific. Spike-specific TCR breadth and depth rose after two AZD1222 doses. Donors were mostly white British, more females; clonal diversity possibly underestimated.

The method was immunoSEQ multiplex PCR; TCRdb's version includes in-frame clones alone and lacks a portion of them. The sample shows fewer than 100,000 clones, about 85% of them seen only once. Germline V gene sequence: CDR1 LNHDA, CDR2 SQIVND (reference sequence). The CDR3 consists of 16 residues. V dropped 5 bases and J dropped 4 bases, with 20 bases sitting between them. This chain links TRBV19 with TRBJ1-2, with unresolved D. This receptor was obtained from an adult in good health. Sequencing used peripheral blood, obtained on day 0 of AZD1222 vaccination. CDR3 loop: CASSPQPGEASYGYTF. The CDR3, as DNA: TGTGCCAGTAGTCCCCAACCCGGAGAGGCGAGCTATGGCTACACCTTC.